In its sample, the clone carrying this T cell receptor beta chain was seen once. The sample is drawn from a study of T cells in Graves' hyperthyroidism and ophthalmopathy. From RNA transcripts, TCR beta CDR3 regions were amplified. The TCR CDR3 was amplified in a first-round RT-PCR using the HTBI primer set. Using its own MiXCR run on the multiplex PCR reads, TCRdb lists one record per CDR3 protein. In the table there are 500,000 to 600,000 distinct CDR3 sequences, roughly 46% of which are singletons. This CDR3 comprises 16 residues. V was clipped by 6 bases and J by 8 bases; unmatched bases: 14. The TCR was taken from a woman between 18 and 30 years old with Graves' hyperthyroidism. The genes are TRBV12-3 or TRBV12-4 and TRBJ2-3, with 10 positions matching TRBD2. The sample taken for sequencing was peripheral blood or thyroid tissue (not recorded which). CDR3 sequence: CASRTRTSGLDGTQYF. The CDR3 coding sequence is TGTGCCAGCAGGACGCGGACTAGCGGCCTCGATGGTACGCAGTATTTT.